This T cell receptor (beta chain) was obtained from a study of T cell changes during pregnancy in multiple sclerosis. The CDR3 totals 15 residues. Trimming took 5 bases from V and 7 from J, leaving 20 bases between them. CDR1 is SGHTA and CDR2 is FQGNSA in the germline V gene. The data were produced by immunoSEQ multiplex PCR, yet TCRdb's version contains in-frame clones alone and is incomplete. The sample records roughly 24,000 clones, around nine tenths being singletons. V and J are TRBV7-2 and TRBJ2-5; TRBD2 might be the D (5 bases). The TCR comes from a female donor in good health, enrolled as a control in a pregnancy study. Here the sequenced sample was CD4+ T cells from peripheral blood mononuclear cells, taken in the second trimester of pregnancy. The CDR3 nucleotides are TGTGCCAGCAGCATCCAACTAGACCCTTCTTGGACCCAGTACTTC. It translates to CASSIQLDPSWTQYF.